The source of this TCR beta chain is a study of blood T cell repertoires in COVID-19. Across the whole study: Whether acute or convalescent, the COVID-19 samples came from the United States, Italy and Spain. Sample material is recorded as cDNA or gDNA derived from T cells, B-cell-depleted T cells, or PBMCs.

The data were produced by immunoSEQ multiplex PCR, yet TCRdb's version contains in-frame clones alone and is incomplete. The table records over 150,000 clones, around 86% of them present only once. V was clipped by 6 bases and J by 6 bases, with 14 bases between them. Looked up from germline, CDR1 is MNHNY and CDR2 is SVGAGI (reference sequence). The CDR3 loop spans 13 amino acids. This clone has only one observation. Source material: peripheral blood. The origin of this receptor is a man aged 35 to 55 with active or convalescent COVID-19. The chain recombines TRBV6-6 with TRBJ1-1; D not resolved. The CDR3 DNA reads TGTGCCAGCAGACTCACCTCGATGTCTGAAGCTTTCTTT. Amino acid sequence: CASRLTSMSEAFF.